These 8 T cell receptor beta chains originate from one sample sequenced in a study of T-cell memory formation after mild COVID-19. TCRdb passed the 5' RACE reads through MiXCR, listing each CDR3 protein once. The sample includes around 90,000 distinct CDR3 sequences, about 12% of them seen just once. The sequencing sample was made of PBMCs or a T cell subset sorted from them (not recorded which). The receptor source for this set is an adult woman who had mild COVID-19 (a few samples of this study predate the infection). Cell type and time point are not known.

The V call is TRBV19, the J call TRBJ2-6; D is unresolved. The CDR3 covers 13 residues. V shed 3 bases and J shed 4 bases, with 4 bases lying between them. Germline loops: CDR1 LNHDA, CDR2 SQIVND (reference sequence). CDR3 sequence: CASSMIGANVLTF. The CDR3 nucleotides read TGTGCCAGTAGTATGATCGGGGCCAACGTCCTGACTTTC.

In its sample, this clonotype was seen a few times. The chain is built from TRBV29-1 and TRBJ1-4; possible D gene TRBD1, 6 bases. CDR1 is SQVTM and CDR2 is ANQGSEA in the germline V gene. V lost 1 base and J 8 bases, leaving 14 bases between the germline ends. The CDR3 loop spans 14 amino acids. The CDR3 DNA follows: TGCAGCGTTGAAGTTGAGGGACATTGGGAAAAACTGTTTTTT. This sequence encodes CSVEVEGHWEKLFF.

The rearrangement uses TRBV20-1 and TRBJ2-1; 10 nucleotides align to TRBD2. Per germline, CDR1 DFQATT and CDR2 SNEGSKA (reference sequence). The V segment lost 3 bases and the J segment 8 bases; nucleotides outside the gene matches: 7. The CDR3 is 14 amino acids. CDR3 sequence: CSARGLAGEDEQFF. DNA for the CDR3: TGCAGTGCTAGGGGGCTAGCGGGGGAAGATGAGCAGTTCTTC.

A single count supports this clonotype. This rearrangement joins TRBV15 to TRBJ1-4; no firm D call. Germline V lookup: CDR1 LNHNV, CDR2 YYDKDF (reference sequence). The ends were cut back, 0 bases at V and 13 bases at J, with 15 bases in the middle. There are 14 residues in the CDR3. The DNA of the CDR3 is TGTGCCACCAGCAGAGATGAGATGGGAAAAAGACTGTTTTTT. It encodes CATSRDEMGKRLFF.

The V and J genes are TRBV7-6 and TRBJ2-7; no clear D gene. V was pared by 0 bases and J by 1 base, with 16 bases between. This CDR3 comprises 17 residues. Germline-derived CDR1 and CDR2 are SGHVS and FNYEAQ. CDR3 coding DNA: TGTGCCAGCAGCTTAGCGCTTCTGGACCAAACTTCCTACGAGCAGTACTTC. Amino acids: CASSLALLDQTSYEQYF.

The chain carries TRBV4-1 and TRBJ1-1, with TRBD1 identical over 8 bases. J was trimmed by 0 bases and V by 4 bases; bases with no gene match: 4. Germline CDR1 is MGHRA and CDR2 is YSYEKL. This CDR3 is built from 15 residues. The CDR3 nucleotides are TGCGCCAGCAGCCCCGGACAGGGACTGAACACTGAAGCTTTCTTT. Translated, it gives CASSPGQGLNTEAFF.

The CDR3 region is CASRETGGTSGNTIYF. As DNA, the CDR3 is TGCGCCAGCAGGGAGACAGGGGGAACCTCTGGAAACACCATATATTTT. The V gene is TRBV4-3, the J gene TRBJ1-3, with 9 bases lining up with TRBD1. CDR1 is LGHNA, CDR2 YSLEER, per germline. V shed 6 bases and J 0 bases; nucleotides not matched to a gene: 6. The CDR3 has 16 residues.

V and J are TRBV5-1 and TRBJ2-7, with D uncertain. CDR1 and CDR2 (germline): SGHRS, YFSETQ. There are 13 residues in the CDR3. With 5 bases removed from V and 3 bases from J, the gap between germline ends came to 12 bases. The CDR3 protein is CASRPGPGYEQYF. The CDR3 region has the DNA TGCGCCAGCAGACCTGGACCCGGCTACGAGCAGTACTTC.